The 29 T cell receptor beta chains reported below all come from one sample, sequenced in a study of beta chain features in type 1 diabetes. Expressed TCRB transcripts were sequenced after all isolated RNA was converted to cDNA. The assay was immunoSEQ multiplex PCR, and TCRdb's table has in-frame clones only and misses some. The sample comprises more than 300,000 clones, around 9.7% of which are singletons, and 0.9% to 1.1% rests with the top ten. Study-level results: Shortening of TCRB CDR3s, moderate but significant, appeared in all four CD4+ subsets of Type 1 diabetes patients.

Their cognate antigens are unknown. Sequenced input: central memory CD4+ T cells from blood. These receptors all stem from a man aged 25 to 40 with type 1 diabetes.

The V call is TRBV30, the J call TRBJ1-6; TRBD1 matches 7 bases. This CDR3 region has 16 residues. Germline V gene lookup returns CDR1 GTSNPN and CDR2 SVGIG (reference sequence). After removal of 3 bases from V and 7 bases from J, the junction contained 12 bases not matched to a gene. CDR3 region: CAWRDDRVQINSPLHF. In DNA, the CDR3 is TGTGCCTGGAGAGACGACAGGGTCCAAATAAATTCACCCCTCCACTTT.

The chain couples TRBV4-3 to TRBJ1-4; weak D call: TRBD1 (5 bases). This CDR3 region has 15 residues. The germline gives CDR1 LGHNA, CDR2 YSLEER. The V and J ends lost 1 base and 8 bases respectively, with 14 bases between them. The CDR3 is CASSQGKGVGEKLFF. The CDR3 DNA is TGCGCCAGCAGCCAAGGGAAAGGGGTTGGGGAAAAACTGTTTTTT.

In nucleotides, the CDR3 is TGTGCCAGTAGGTCCGGGACGGTCGAGGAGACCCAGTACTTC. It is translated as CASRSGTVEETQYF. V usage is TRBV19 and J usage is TRBJ2-5; the D gene could be TRBD1 or TRBD2 (5 bases each). Trimming left V 6 bases short and J 5 bases short, with 16 bases between. Looked up from germline, CDR1 is LNHDA and CDR2 is SQIVND (reference sequence). This CDR3 has 14 amino acids.

The chain is built from TRBV29-1 and TRBJ1-4; tentative D call: TRBD1 (5 bases). This CDR3 contains 13 residues. V gave up 8 bases and J gave up 8 bases, with 18 bases separating them. Germline lookup yields CDR1 SQVTM and CDR2 ANQGSEA. CDR3 sequence: CSWSQGKGEKLFF. The CDR3 DNA sequence: TGCAGCTGGAGTCAGGGAAAGGGAGAAAAACTGTTTTTT.

The CDR3 bases are TGTGCCAGCAGCTTAGGTGGCGTTAACACTGAAGCTTTCTTT. Translated, it gives CASSLGGVNTEAFF. The chain joins TRBV7-2 to TRBJ1-1; D uncertain. The ends were cut back, 1 base at V and 2 bases at J, with 8 bases in the middle. Germline V gene lookup returns CDR1 SGHTA and CDR2 FQGNSA. The CDR3 is 14 amino acids.

This clone was seen only once. The chain joins TRBV6-5 to TRBJ1-2; D gene unclear. Germline V gene sequence: CDR1 MNHEY, CDR2 SVGAGI. CDR3 length: 11 amino acids. The ends were cut back, 7 bases at V and 7 bases at J, with 10 bases in the middle. CDR3 nucleotide sequence: TGTGCCAGCACGGCAGGCAGTGGCTACACCTTC. Encoded protein: CASTAGSGYTF.

This clone showed up just a few times. J is TRBJ1-1 and V is TRBV29-1; TRBD1 aligns across 10 bases. Germline CDR1 and CDR2: SQVTM and ANQGSEA. V trimming: 6 bases; J trimming: 6 bases; junction bases outside the gene matches: 7. This CDR3 region has 13 residues. CDR3 in DNA: TGCAGCGTGACGACAGGGGGCTTCTCTGAAGCTTTCTTT. It is translated as CSVTTGGFSEAFF. The entire variable domain, with the rest obtained from reference TRBV29-1 and TRBJ1-1, is as follows: SAVISQKPSRDICQRGTSLTIQCQVDSQVTMMFWYRQQPGQSLTLIATANQGSEATYESGFVIDKFPISRPNLTFSTLTVSNMSPEDSSIYLCSVTTGGFSEAFFGQGTRLTVV.

In its sample, this clone was seen a few times. The chain recombines TRBV15 with TRBJ2-2; D is uncertain. Germline CDR1 and CDR2: LNHNV and YYDKDF (reference sequence). The CDR3 is 13 amino acids. The ends were cut back, 1 base at V and 6 bases at J, with 6 bases in the middle. The CDR3 reads CATSRGAAGELFF. CDR3 DNA sequence: TGTGCCACCAGCAGAGGGGCTGCCGGGGAGCTGTTTTTT.

There are a few counts of this clone. The chain is built from TRBV10-3 and TRBJ1-4; D is ambiguous. This CDR3 spans 11 amino acids. Germline CDR1 is ENHRY and CDR2 is SYGVKD. V lost 3 bases, J lost 12 bases, and 8 bases lay in between. The CDR3 protein is CAISDRTELFF. The DNA for the CDR3 is TGTGCCATCAGTGATCGCACAGAACTGTTTTTT.

There are a few counts of this clone. V gene TRBV7-2 combines with J gene TRBJ1-2, with 7 nucleotides matching TRBD1. V dropped 2 bases and J dropped 6; count of bases not matched to a gene: 3. Germline-derived CDR1 and CDR2 are SGHTA and FQGNSA. The CDR3 covers 13 residues. CDR3 nucleotides: TGTGCCAGCAGCTTACAGGGGGTCGATGGCTACACCTTC. Translation: CASSLQGVDGYTF.

There are a few counts of this clone. The rearrangement links TRBV15 to TRBJ2-3, with D perhaps TRBD2 (5 bases). This CDR3 is 13 amino acids long. Trimming removed 10 bases at V and 6 bases at J, with 17 bases between. Germline V CDR1 and CDR2: LNHNV, YYDKDF (reference sequence). The CDR3 sequence: CARGEGLGDTQYF. CDR3 nucleotides: TGTGCCAGGGGAGAGGGATTGGGGGATACGCAGTATTTT.

Only a few counts were recorded for this clone. This chain connects TRBV4-3 to TRBJ1-2; D remains ambiguous. The CDR3 runs 15 residues. Germline loops: CDR1 LGHNA, CDR2 YSLEER. V dropped 0 bases and J dropped 3 bases, with 11 bases sitting between them. CDR3 nucleotide sequence: TGCGCCAGCAGCCAAGACACGGGTGGGTACTATGGCTACACCTTC. Encoded protein: CASSQDTGGYYGYTF.

The chain recombines TRBV6-1 with TRBJ2-2, with D possibly being TRBD1 (6 bases). V shed 2 bases and J shed 2 bases, with 9 bases lying between them. Germline V gene sequence: CDR1 MNHNS, CDR2 SASEGT. The length of the CDR3 is 15 residues. In DNA, the CDR3 is TGTGCCAGCAGTGAATCACAGGGAAACACCGGGGAGCTGTTTTTT. Translating it yields CASSESQGNTGELFF.

This clone was observed a few times. This chain links TRBV10-3 with TRBJ2-7, with D perhaps assigned TRBD1 or TRBD2 (5 bases each). The V gene lost 11 bases and the J gene lost 5 bases, with 19 bases spanning the gap. The CDR3 is 13 amino acids. Germline values: CDR1 ENHRY, CDR2 SYGVKD. CDR3 sequence reads: CAALGVGMNEQYF. CDR3 nucleotides: TGTGCCGCCTTGGGGGTGGGGATGAACGAGCAGTACTTC.

The genes are TRBV2 and TRBJ2-3; maybe TRBD2 (5 bases). V dropped 5 bases and J dropped 2 bases, with 17 bases sitting between them. The CDR3 is 16 amino acids. From germline, CDR1 is SNHLY and CDR2 FYNNEI. In nucleotides, the CDR3 is TGTGCCAGCAGTCCCTCTCAGCGGAGCCTCACAGATACGCAGTATTTT. Protein product: CASSPSQRSLTDTQYF.

Only a few counts were recorded for this clone. V usage is TRBV28 and J usage is TRBJ1-2, with D uncertain. The CDR3 is 12 residues long. CDR1 and CDR2 (germline): MDHEN, SYDVKM. Trimming shortened V by 3 bases and J by 10 bases, and 12 bases separated the two germline ends. CDR3 sequence reads: CASSLGSRYYTF. CDR3 coding DNA: TGTGCCAGCAGTTTGGGGTCACGATACTACACCTTC.

This clone came up a few times. The V gene is TRBV7-2, the J gene TRBJ2-7, with D perhaps TRBD1 (6 bases). From germline, CDR1 is SGHTA and CDR2 FQGNSA. Trimming removed 3 bases from V and 2 bases from J, with 11 bases in between. The CDR3 has 14 amino acids. The CDR3 loop reads CASSFKTGPYEQYF. The CDR3 region has the DNA TGTGCCAGCAGCTTCAAGACAGGACCCTACGAGCAGTACTTC.

This clone has a handful of counts. V is TRBV7-2 and J is TRBJ2-1; 10 nucleotides align to TRBD2. Germline lookup yields CDR1 SGHTA and CDR2 FQGNSA. V lost 2 bases and J lost 9; bases outside the gene matches: 7. The CDR3 spans 15 residues. Here the CDR3 DNA reads TGTGCCAGCAGCTTAATCACTAGCGGGGCCGGTGAGCAGTTCTTC. It translates to CASSLITSGAGEQFF.

This clone has only a few counts. The rearrangement uses TRBV5-1 and TRBJ2-2; D is perhaps TRBD2 (6 bases). This CDR3 is built from 13 residues. V was shortened by 6 bases and J by 1 base, with 7 bases between the two germline ends. The germline V gene encodes CDR1 SGHRS and CDR2 YFSETQ. In DNA form, the CDR3 reads TGCGCCAGCACAGCGGGGAACACCGGGGAGCTGTTTTTT. Residues: CASTAGNTGELFF.

This clone was counted many times. The chain is built from TRBV18 and TRBJ1-6, with D unresolved. Germline V gene data show CDR1 as KGHSH and CDR2 as LQKENI. The CDR3 has 12 amino acids. V shed 4 bases and J shed 8 bases, with 6 bases lying between them. CDR3 in amino acids: CASSQDDSPLHF. The CDR3 region has the DNA TGTGCCAGCTCACAGGATGATTCACCCCTCCACTTT.

A few counts support this clone. Other DNA sequences in the same sample also yield this CDR3. The chain uses TRBV5-1 and TRBJ2-1; the match to TRBD2 covers 14 bases. The CDR3 is 14 amino acids. Germline V lookup: CDR1 SGHRS, CDR2 YFSETQ. V was pared by 4 bases and J by 10 bases, with 4 bases of the junction left unmatched. CDR3 nucleotide sequence: TGCGCCAGCAGCCCGGGACTAGCGGGGGTAGAGCAGTTCTTC. This codes for CASSPGLAGVEQFF. The full variable domain, with the rest looked up from reference TRBV5-1 and TRBJ2-1, is KAGVTQTPRYLIKTRGQQVTLSCSPISGHRSVSWYQQTPGQGLQFLFEYFSETQRNKGNFPGRFSGRQFSNSRSEMNVSTLELGDSALYLCASSPGLAGVEQFFGPGTRLTVL.

This clone has a count of ten or more. The chain carries TRBV29-1 and TRBJ1-4, with D possibly TRBD1 on 5 matching bases. CDR3 length equals 15 residues. CDR1 and CDR2 (germline): SQVTM, ANQGSEA. V was clipped by 7 bases and J by 7 bases, with 22 bases between them. CDR3 region: CSASEVQGTGEKLFF. As DNA, the CDR3 is TGCAGCGCCTCTGAAGTGCAGGGCACGGGTGAAAAACTGTTTTTT.

A few counts support this clone. The genes are TRBV27 and TRBJ2-1, with D unclear. Trimming stripped 2 bases from V and 0 bases from J, with 11 bases between. The CDR3 extends over 16 amino acids. Germline loops: CDR1 MNHEY, CDR2 SMNVEV (reference sequence). CDR3 residues: CASSLVEPRSYNEQFF. The CDR3 bases are TGTGCCAGCAGTTTAGTCGAGCCCCGCTCCTACAATGAGCAGTTCTTC.

In its sample, this clone was seen a few times. The chain uses TRBV11-3 and TRBJ2-5; the D gene is possibly TRBD1 (6 bases). Germline V gives CDR1 SGHNT, CDR2 YENEEA. V lost 5 bases, J lost 2 bases, and 12 bases lay in between. This CDR3 contains 14 residues. CDR3 DNA sequence: TGTGCCAGCAGCCCTAACAGGGCTCAAGAGACCCAGTACTTC. Its translation is CASSPNRAQETQYF. The variable domain in full, with the rest retrieved from reference TRBV11-3 and TRBJ2-5, is EAGVVQSPRYKIIEKKQPVAFWCNPISGHNTLYWYLQNLGQGPELLIRYENEEAVDDSQLPKDRFSAERLKGVDSTLKIQPAELGDSAVYLCASSPNRAQETQYFGPGTRLLVL.

The rearrangement links TRBV27 to TRBJ2-5, with D tentatively TRBD1 or TRBD2 (5 bases each). Trimming removed 6 bases from V and 9 bases from J, with 23 bases in between. Germline CDR1 reads MNHEY; CDR2 reads SMNVEV (reference sequence). The CDR3 runs 15 residues. In DNA form, the CDR3 reads TGTGCCAGCAGCTCGGTCGGGGTGGGGCCCGCGGCCCAGTACTTC. Amino acids: CASSSVGVGPAAQYF.

This clone was detected only a few times. The genes are TRBV6-5 and TRBJ1-1; D is possibly TRBD1 (6 bases). Trimming stripped 5 bases from V and 6 bases from J, with 13 bases between. There are 13 residues in the CDR3. Germline V gene lookup returns CDR1 MNHEY and CDR2 SVGAGI. The CDR3 protein is CASSRSPGAEAFF. Here the CDR3 DNA reads TGTGCCAGCAGTCGCTCACCAGGGGCTGAAGCTTTCTTT.

Only a few counts were recorded for this clone. The chain uses TRBV7-2 and TRBJ1-1; a possible D gene is TRBD1 (5 bases). The germline V and J ends were trimmed by 1 base and 0 bases, with 6 bases remaining between them. The CDR3 contains 14 residues. CDR1 and CDR2 (germline): SGHTA, FQGNSA. CDR3 sequence reads: CASSLGGMNTEAFF. Here the CDR3 DNA reads TGTGCCAGCAGCTTAGGGGGCATGAACACTGAAGCTTTCTTT. The variable domain in full, completed from reference TRBV7-2 and TRBJ1-1, reads GAGVSQSPSNKVTEKGKDVELRCDPISGHTALYWYRQSLGQGLEFLIYFQGNSAPDKSGLPSDRFSAERTGGSVSTLTIQRTQQEDSAVYLCASSLGGMNTEAFFGQGTRLTVV.

The table lists this clone with a few counts. CDR3 residues: CASSRNGDSPLHF. As DNA, the CDR3 is TGCGCCAGCAGTAGGAACGGAGATTCACCCCTCCACTTT. The V and J genes are TRBV5-1 and TRBJ1-6, with D hard to call. CDR3 length equals 13 residues. The germline CDR1 and CDR2 sequences are SGHRS and YFSETQ. V lost 5 bases and J 8 bases, leaving 11 bases between the germline ends.

This clone was counted only a few times. V is TRBV5-1 and J is TRBJ2-2; perhaps D is TRBD1 or TRBD2 (5 bases each). The V gene's germline CDR1 is SGHRS and CDR2 YFSETQ. Trimming took off 4 bases at V and 2 bases at J, with 15 bases between the two ends. This CDR3 has 16 amino acids. This CDR3 reads CASSLAGTDNTGELFF. In DNA form, the CDR3 reads TGCGCCAGCAGCCTAGCTGGGACGGATAACACCGGGGAGCTGTTTTTT.